These 7 T cell receptor beta chains came from one sample sequenced in a study of circulating and synovial CD4+ cells in juvenile arthritis. The table came from immunoSEQ multiplex PCR; TCRdb's copy has only in-frame clones and leaves some out. Altogether under 40,000 clones are present, roughly 95% being singletons, with the ten largest covering about 0.61%. Sequencing input: CD4+ T cells from blood. Every receptor here comes from a human donor with juvenile idiopathic arthritis.

This sequence joins TRBV29-1 and TRBJ2-7, with a tentative D call TRBD1 (6 bases). The CDR3 has 11 amino acids. Germline V CDR1 and CDR2: SQVTM, ANQGSEA. V was pared by 6 bases and J by 7 bases, with 13 bases between. As DNA, the CDR3 is TGCAGCGTCTACAACAGGGTGGAGCAGTACTTC. This encodes CSVYNRVEQYF.

This chain joins TRBV9 and TRBJ2-1; no firm D call. The CDR3 is 15 residues long. Germline CDR1 SGDLS, CDR2 YYNGEE. V lost 2 bases, J lost 3 bases, and 12 bases lay in between. The CDR3 DNA follows: TGTGCCAGCAGCGTGGAGTTGTTGGGCTACAATGAGCAGTTCTTC. Protein sequence: CASSVELLGYNEQFF. Full variable domain (outside the CDR3, taken from reference TRBV9 and TRBJ2-1): DSGVTQTPKHLITATGQRVTLRCSPRSGDLSVYWYQQSLDQGLQFLIQYYNGEERAKGNILERFSAQQFPDLHSELNLSSLELGDSALYFCASSVELLGYNEQFFGPGTRLTVL.

The rearrangement uses TRBV7-2 and TRBJ2-3, with a weak D call TRBD1 (6 bases). Germline CDR1 reads SGHTA; CDR2 reads FQGNSA. Trimming left V 6 bases short and J 0 bases short, with 16 bases between. This CDR3 region has 16 residues. CDR3 region: CASSPDWGRSTDTQYF. CDR3 DNA sequence: TGTGCCAGCAGTCCCGACTGGGGGCGAAGCACAGATACGCAGTATTTT.

The chain combines TRBV28 with TRBJ1-5, with D possibly TRBD1 on 5 matching bases. The CDR3 length is 16 residues. CDR1 and CDR2 (germline): MDHEN, SYDVKM. Trimming took 6 bases from V and 1 from J, leaving 16 bases between them. CDR3 bases: TGTGCCAGCAGCTCACATCAGGGTAGGAGCAATCAGCCCCAGCATTTT. The encoded protein is CASSSHQGRSNQPQHF.

This chain joins TRBV7-2 and TRBJ2-3; a possible D gene is TRBD2 (6 bases). Between the trimmed V and J ends, which lost 6 bases and 0 bases, there was a span of 13 bases. The germline CDR1 and CDR2 sequences are SGHTA and FQGNSA. The CDR3 consists of 15 residues. The CDR3 region has the DNA TGTGCCAGCAGTCGGGACTTACAAAGCACAGATACGCAGTATTTT. This sequence encodes CASSRDLQSTDTQYF.

The chain combines TRBV9 with TRBJ2-3; D remains unclear. V dropped 0 bases and J dropped 2 bases, with 7 bases sitting between them. Germline V gives CDR1 SGDLS, CDR2 YYNGEE. The CDR3 is 14 residues long. The CDR3 DNA sequence: TGTGCCAGCAGCGTAGTTGACTTCACAGATACGCAGTATTTT. Protein: CASSVVDFTDTQYF.

Only a few counts were recorded for this clone. This chain uses TRBV5-1 with TRBJ2-7, with TRBD2 as a possible D gene (5 bases). The V gene's germline CDR1 is SGHRS and CDR2 YFSETQ. The germline V and J ends were trimmed by 4 bases and 2 bases, with 10 bases remaining between them. This CDR3 region has 13 residues. The DNA for the CDR3 is TGCGCCAGCAGCCCCGACGGGACCTACGAGCAGTACTTC. It specifies CASSPDGTYEQYF. Using reference TRBV5-1 and TRBJ2-7 for the parts outside the CDR3, the full variable domain is KAGVTQTPRYLIKTRGQQVTLSCSPISGHRSVSWYQQTPGQGLQFLFEYFSETQRNKGNFPGRFSGRQFSNSRSEMNVSTLELGDSALYLCASSPDGTYEQYFGPGTRLTVT.